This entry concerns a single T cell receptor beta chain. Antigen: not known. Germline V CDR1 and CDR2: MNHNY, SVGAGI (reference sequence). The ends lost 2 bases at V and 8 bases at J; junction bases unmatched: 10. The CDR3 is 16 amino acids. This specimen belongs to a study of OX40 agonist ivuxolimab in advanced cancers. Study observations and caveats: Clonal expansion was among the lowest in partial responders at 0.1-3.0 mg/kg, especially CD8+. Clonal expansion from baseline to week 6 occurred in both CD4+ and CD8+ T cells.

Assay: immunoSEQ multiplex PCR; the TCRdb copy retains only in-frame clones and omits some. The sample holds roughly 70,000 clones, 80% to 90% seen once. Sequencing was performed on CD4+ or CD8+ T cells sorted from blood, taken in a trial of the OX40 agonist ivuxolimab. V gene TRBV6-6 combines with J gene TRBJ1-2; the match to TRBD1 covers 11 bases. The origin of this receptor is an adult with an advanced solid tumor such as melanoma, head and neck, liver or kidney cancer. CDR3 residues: CASSYRRDRGIGGYTF. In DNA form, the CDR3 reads TGTGCCAGCAGTTACCGCCGGGACAGGGGGATTGGAGGCTACACCTTC.